Below, 9 T cell receptor beta chains from the same sample are listed, as sequenced in a study of vaccination and CD4 T cells after COVID-19 (dated 2022 in TCRdb). Library preparation used PCR. The reads were generated on an Illumina iSeq 100. TCR sequencing of DNA from cultured CD4+ T cells used the Oncomine TCR Beta short-read assay at the Johns Hopkins FTIC core. Clones were called with MiXCR by TCRdb after fastp trimmed the public reads at Q25, and only in-frame beta chains were retained. Duplicate CDR3 protein sequences are folded into a single record with the most common DNA and genes. The sample table shows roughly 12,000 distinct CDR3 sequences, and around 61% are seen once. Of the sample, roughly 13% falls within the top ten clones. No antigen is known for these receptors. This specimen's treatment or condition label, per the study, means: approximately 10-day PBMC culture with coronavirus spike peptide pools or control peptides (ViraFEST assay).

Sequencing was done on a sample of CD4+ T cells from blood, cultured in vitro. These receptors came from a human donor who had recovered from COVID-19.

The CDR3 reads CASSYHQPRVDTQYF. The CDR3 DNA reads TGTGCCAGCAGTTATCATCAACCCAGGGTGGATACGCAGTATTTT. V and J are TRBV6-2 or TRBV6-3 and TRBJ2-3, with a weak D call TRBD1 (5 bases). Germline V gene lookup returns CDR1 MNHEY and CDR2 SVGEGT. CDR3 length equals 15 residues. V shed 3 bases and J shed 6 bases, with 16 bases lying between them.

The V gene is TRBV7-8, the J gene TRBJ1-6, with TRBD1 as a possible D gene (5 bases). V lost 1 base and J 10 bases, leaving 11 bases between the germline ends. The CDR3 spans 14 residues. The germline gives CDR1 SGHVS, CDR2 FQNEAQ. The CDR3 sequence is CASSLGQGSSPLHF. CDR3 coding DNA: TGTGCCAGCAGCTTAGGTCAGGGCAGCTCACCCCTCCACTTT. The full variable domain, its missing parts supplied by reference TRBV7-8 and TRBJ1-6, is GAGVSQSPRYKVAKRGQDVALRCDPISGHVSLFWYQQALGQGPEFLTYFQNEAQLDKSGLPSDRFFAERPEGSVSTLKIQRTQQEDSAVYLCASSLGQGSSPLHFGNGTRLTVT.

The chain carries TRBV28 and TRBJ1-1; TRBD1 is a possible D gene (6 bases). The CDR3 consists of 11 residues. The ends were cut back, 8 bases at V and 9 bases at J, with 13 bases in the middle. Germline-derived CDR1 and CDR2 are MDHEN and SYDVKM. The chain's CDR3 is CASQLTGKAFF. The CDR3 coding sequence is TGTGCCAGCCAACTCACAGGGAAAGCTTTCTTT. Together with reference TRBV28 and TRBJ1-1, the CDR3 gives the full variable domain: DVKVTQSSRYLVKRTGEKVFLECVQDMDHENMFWYRQDPGLGLRLIYFSYDVKMKEKGDIPEGYSVSREKKERFSLILESASTNQTSMYLCASQLTGKAFFGQGTRLTVV.

The chain recombines TRBV28 with TRBJ2-7; the D is unclear. V was trimmed by 1 base and J by 0 bases, leaving 19 bases between them. The CDR3 contains 18 residues. From germline, CDR1 is MDHEN and CDR2 SYDVKM. The DNA of the CDR3 is TGTGCCAGCAGTTTATTAATTGAGCGTCCCCAGAGCTCCTACGAGCAGTACTTC. This codes for CASSLLIERPQSSYEQYF.

The V call is TRBV20-1, the J call TRBJ2-3; 14 bases map to TRBD2. Trimming took 5 bases from V and 4 from J; bases not matched to a gene: 8. CDR1 and CDR2 from the germline V gene are DFQATT and SNEGSKA (reference sequence). This CDR3 has 16 amino acids. CDR3 sequence reads: CSASPGLAGVADTQYF. CDR3 bases: TGCAGTGCTTCGCCGGGACTAGCGGGAGTTGCAGATACGCAGTATTTT.

V and J are TRBV6-2 or TRBV6-3 and TRBJ2-3; D is unclear. V was trimmed by 6 bases and J by 0 bases, leaving 10 bases between them. The CDR3 spans 14 residues. Germline V gene sequence: CDR1 MNHEY, CDR2 SVGEGT. The CDR3 is CASRLGRSTDTQYF. CDR3 nucleotide sequence: TGTGCCAGCAGACTCGGACGGAGCACAGATACGCAGTATTTT.

J is TRBJ2-7 and V is TRBV20-1; tentative D call: TRBD2 (6 bases). V shed 6 bases and J shed 3 bases, with 18 bases lying between them. The CDR3 spans 14 residues. Germline values: CDR1 DFQATT, CDR2 SNEGSKA (reference sequence). CDR3 DNA: TGCAGTGCCCAGTACGGGGGAGGTTACTACGAGCAGTACTTC. Translated: CSAQYGGGYYEQYF.

The rearrangement uses TRBV20-1 and TRBJ1-1, with 7 bases aligning to TRBD1. Germline V gene data show CDR1 as DFQATT and CDR2 as SNEGSKA (reference sequence). V was pared by 5 bases and J by 1 base, with 13 bases of the junction left unmatched. The CDR3 has 16 amino acids. CDR3 loop: CSAFQGDRQSNTEAFF. In nucleotides, the CDR3 is TGCAGTGCTTTCCAGGGGGATCGGCAATCGAACACTGAAGCTTTCTTT.

The gene calls are TRBV15 and TRBJ1-1; the D gene is possibly TRBD1 (5 bases). The V and J ends lost 0 bases and 1 base respectively, with 9 bases between them. Germline CDR1 LNHNV, CDR2 YYDKDF (reference sequence). This CDR3 is 15 amino acids long. CDR3 DNA sequence: TGTGCCACCAGCAGAGATCTTGGGGGGAACACTGAAGCTTTCTTT. Residues: CATSRDLGGNTEAFF.